These 7 T cell receptor beta chains were sequenced from one sample in a study of spatial heterogeneity in lung cancer. A single record per CDR3 protein comes from TCRdb applying MiXCR to the 5' RACE reads. The data contain roughly 40,000 distinct CDR3 sequences, under 7.5% of them singletons. The time point is: sample taken at primary tumor resection. Sequenced here: PBMCs, sampled at surgery. The source of these receptors is a female donor with early-stage non-small cell lung cancer.

This clonotype was seen only a few times. The chain recombines TRBV10-3 with TRBJ2-1; no definite D call. This CDR3 comprises 12 residues. From germline, CDR1 is ENHRY and CDR2 SYGVKD. V gave up 8 bases and J gave up 8 bases, with 13 bases separating them. The CDR3 DNA reads as TGTGCCATCTGGGATAGCAAGGATGAGCAGTTCTTC. As protein: CAIWDSKDEQFF.

This clonotype showed up many times. The chain recombines TRBV20-1 with TRBJ2-3; the match to TRBD2 covers 9 bases. The CDR3 is 14 residues long. The ends lost 6 bases at V and 6 bases at J; junction bases unmatched: 10. The germline V gene encodes CDR1 DFQATT and CDR2 SNEGSKA (reference sequence). The CDR3 bases are TGCAGTGCCCCAGCGGGGGGCCCCCAGGATACGCAGTATTTT. Its translation is CSAPAGGPQDTQYF.

The sample holds many counts of this clonotype. The gene calls are TRBV29-1 and TRBJ2-5, with D uncertain. V lost 6 bases, J lost 4 bases, and 12 bases lay in between. This CDR3 region has 12 residues. The germline V gene has CDR1 SQVTM and CDR2 ANQGSEA. This chain's CDR3 is CSVGTPGETQYF. CDR3 bases: TGCAGCGTCGGAACTCCGGGAGAGACCCAGTACTTC.

This clonotype was counted between two and nine times. The chain employs TRBV2 and TRBJ2-5; D is ambiguous. V lost 6 bases to trimming and J lost 3 bases, with 5 bases between them. Germline assignment: CDR1 SNHLY and CDR2 FYNNEI. This CDR3 comprises 11 residues. CDR3 coding DNA: TGTGCCAGCAGGATAAAAGAGACCCAGTACTTC. Translation gives CASRIKETQYF.

Remarks on this clonotype: This may be a read error: a much more frequent sequence differs by one nucleotide. The CDR3 DNA sequence: TGTGCCACCAGCGGGAACACTGAAGCTCTCTTT. As protein: CATSGNTEALF. The V gene is TRBV24-1, the J gene TRBJ1-1, with unresolved D. Germline lookup yields CDR1 KGHDR and CDR2 SFDVKD. CDR3 size: 11 residues.

This clonotype turned up a few times. This chain connects TRBV6-5 to TRBJ1-1; D may be TRBD1 (6 bases). Trimming removed 5 bases at V and 4 bases at J, with 14 bases between. This CDR3 contains 14 residues. Germline loops: CDR1 MNHEY, CDR2 SVGAGI. CDR3 amino acids: CASSNPPRGTEAFF. In nucleotides, the CDR3 is TGTGCCAGCAGTAACCCACCCAGGGGCACTGAAGCTTTCTTT.

In the case of this clonotype: A junction boundary mismatches the germline segment, possibly from a read error. This chain joins TRBV28 and TRBJ1-5, with D uncertain. Germline values: CDR1 MDHEN, CDR2 SYDVKM. The CDR3 is 14 residues long. The CDR3 loop is CASSSGNPNQPRHF. The CDR3 bases are TGTGCCAGCAGCTCCGGGAACCCCAATCAGCCCCGGCATTTT.